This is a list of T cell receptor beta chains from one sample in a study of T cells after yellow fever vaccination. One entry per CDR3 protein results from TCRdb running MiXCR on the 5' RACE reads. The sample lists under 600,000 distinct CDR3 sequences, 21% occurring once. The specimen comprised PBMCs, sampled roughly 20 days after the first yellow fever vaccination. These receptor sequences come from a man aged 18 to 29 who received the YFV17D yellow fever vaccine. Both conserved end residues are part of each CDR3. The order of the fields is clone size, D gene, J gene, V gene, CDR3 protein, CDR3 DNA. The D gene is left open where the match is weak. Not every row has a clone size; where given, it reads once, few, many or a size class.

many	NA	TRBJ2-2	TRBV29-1	CSVEMDGELFF	TGCAGCGTTGAAATGGACGGGGAGCTGTTTTTT
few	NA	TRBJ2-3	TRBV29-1	CSVTVAADTQYF	TGCAGCGTGACAGTGGCGGCAGATACGCAGTATTTT
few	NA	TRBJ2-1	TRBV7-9	CASSPPGANNEQFF	TGTGCCAGCAGCCCACCTGGGGCCAACAATGAGCAGTTCTTC
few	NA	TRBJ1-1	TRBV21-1	CASPLQSEAFF	TGTGCCAGCCCCCTTCAGTCTGAAGCTTTCTTT
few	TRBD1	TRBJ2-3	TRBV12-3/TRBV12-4	CASSSDRGLTDTQYF	TGTGCCAGCAGTTCGGACAGGGGGCTGACAGATACGCAGTATTTT
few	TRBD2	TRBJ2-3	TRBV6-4	CASSDSGLASTDTQYF	TGTGCCAGCAGTGACTCCGGACTAGCTAGCACAGATACGCAGTATTTT
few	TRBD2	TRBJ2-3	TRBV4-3	CASSQERLAGLNTQYF	TGCGCCAGCAGCCAAGAAAGACTAGCGGGGCTTAATACGCAGTATTTT
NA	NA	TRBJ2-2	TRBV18	CASSPPVTGELCF	TGTGCCAGCTCACCACCGGTCACCGGGGAGCTGTGTTTT
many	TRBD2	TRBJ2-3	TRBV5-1	CASSSHSGGGLTDTQYF	TGCGCCAGCAGCTCGCATAGCGGGGGGGGACTCACAGATACGCAGTATTTT
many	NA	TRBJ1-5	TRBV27	CASSFLDQPQHF	TGTGCCAGCAGTTTTCTGGATCAGCCCCAGCATTTT
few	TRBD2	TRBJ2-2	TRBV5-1	CASSVTSGGPYTGELFF	TGCGCCAGCAGCGTAACTAGCGGGGGGCCCTACACCGGGGAGCTGTTTTTT